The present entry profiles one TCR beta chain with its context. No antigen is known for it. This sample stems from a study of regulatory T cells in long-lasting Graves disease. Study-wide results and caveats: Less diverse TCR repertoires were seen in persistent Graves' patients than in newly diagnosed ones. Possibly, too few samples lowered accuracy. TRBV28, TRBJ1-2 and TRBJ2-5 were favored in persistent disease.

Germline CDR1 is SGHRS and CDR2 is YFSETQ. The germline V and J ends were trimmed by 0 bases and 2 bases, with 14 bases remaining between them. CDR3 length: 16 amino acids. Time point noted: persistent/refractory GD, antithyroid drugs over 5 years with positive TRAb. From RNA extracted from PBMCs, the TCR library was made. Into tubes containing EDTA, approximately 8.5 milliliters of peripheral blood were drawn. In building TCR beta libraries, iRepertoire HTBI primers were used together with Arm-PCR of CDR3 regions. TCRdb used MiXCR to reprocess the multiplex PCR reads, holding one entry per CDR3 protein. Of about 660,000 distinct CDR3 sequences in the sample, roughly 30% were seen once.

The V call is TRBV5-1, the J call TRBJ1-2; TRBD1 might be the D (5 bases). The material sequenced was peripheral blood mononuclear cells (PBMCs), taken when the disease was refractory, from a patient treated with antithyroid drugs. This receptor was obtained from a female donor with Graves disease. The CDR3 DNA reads TGCGCCAGCAGCTTGGTCAGCCAGGGAGGAAACTATGGCTACACCTTC. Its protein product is CASSLVSQGGNYGYTF. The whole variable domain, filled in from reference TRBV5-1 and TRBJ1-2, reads KAGVTQTPRYLIKTRGQQVTLSCSPISGHRSVSWYQQTPGQGLQFLFEYFSETQRNKGNFPGRFSGRQFSNSRSEMNVSTLELGDSALYLCASSLVSQGGNYGYTFGSGTRLTVV.